Listed here are 28 T cell receptor beta chains from one sample, sequenced in a study of cytomegalovirus exposure and HLA in healthy donors. Here immunoSEQ multiplex PCR was the method, and the copy in TCRdb shows in-frame clones only, minus some. The table records under 300,000 clones, about 86% of them present only once. The sample comprised PBMCs. These receptors originate from a woman aged 18-35 years in good health and CMV-seronegative.

The rearrangement uses TRBV7-8 and TRBJ2-7; D possibly corresponds to TRBD2 (6 bases). The CDR3 totals 14 residues. V was shortened by 5 bases and J by 3 bases, with 14 bases between the two germline ends. Germline values: CDR1 SGHVS, CDR2 FQNEAQ. The CDR3 nucleotides read TGTGCCAGCAGCCATACCGGGACTCTCTACGAGCAGTACTTC. This translates into CASSHTGTLYEQYF. Filled out from reference TRBV7-8 and TRBJ2-7, the complete variable domain reads GAGVSQSPRYKVAKRGQDVALRCDPISGHVSLFWYQQALGQGPEFLTYFQNEAQLDKSGLPSDRFFAERPEGSVSTLKIQRTQQEDSAVYLCASSHTGTLYEQYFGPGTRLTVT.

The genes are TRBV29-1 and TRBJ2-3, with TRBD2 matching over 8 bases. Trimming cost V 2 bases and J 7 bases; bases outside gene matches: 8. The germline CDR1 and CDR2 sequences are SQVTM and ANQGSEA. The CDR3 is made up of 14 amino acids. CDR3 sequence (DNA): TGCAGCGTTGAATTCGGGGGGGGCGGGAATACGCAGTATTTT. It codes for CSVEFGGGGNTQYF.

The gene calls are TRBV7-6 and TRBJ2-7; 10 bases match TRBD1. The CDR3 is 16 residues long. J lost 7 bases, V lost 5 bases, and 14 bases had no gene match. Germline V lookup: CDR1 SGHVS, CDR2 FNYEAQ. Written as DNA, the CDR3 is TGTGCCAGCAGCCATGGGGAAGGGACAGGGGCCAGGGAGCAGTACTTC. It encodes CASSHGEGTGAREQYF. The complete variable domain, with remaining parts taken from reference TRBV7-6 and TRBJ2-7, reads GAGVSQSPRYKVTKRGQDVALRCDPISGHVSLYWYRQALGQGPEFLTYFNYEAQQDKSGLPNDRFSAERPEGSISTLTIQRTEQRDSAMYRCASSHGEGTGAREQYFGPGTRLTVT.

The chain carries TRBV7-2 and TRBJ1-3; D might be TRBD1 (6 bases). The CDR3 is 15 residues long. Germline V lookup: CDR1 SGHTA, CDR2 FQGNSA. V lost 2 bases, J lost 4 bases, and 12 bases lay in between. Written as DNA, the CDR3 is TGTGCCAGCAGCTTACCACGGACAGCGGGAAACACCATATATTTT. The encoded protein is CASSLPRTAGNTIYF. Full variable domain (missing parts from reference TRBV7-2 and TRBJ1-3): GAGVSQSPSNKVTEKGKDVELRCDPISGHTALYWYRQSLGQGLEFLIYFQGNSAPDKSGLPSDRFSAERTGGSVSTLTIQRTQQEDSAVYLCASSLPRTAGNTIYFGEGSWLTVV.

J is TRBJ1-2 and V is TRBV29-1; 7 bases agree with TRBD1. V lost 4 bases and J lost 4; bases outside the gene matches: 3. CDR3 size: 12 residues. Germline CDR1 reads SQVTM; CDR2 reads ANQGSEA. The CDR3 reads CSVGTGLYGYTF. Here the CDR3 DNA reads TGCAGCGTTGGGACAGGCCTCTATGGCTACACCTTC.

This clone was counted a single time. CDR3 loop: CAWSVDRDEQYF. The CDR3 coding sequence is TGTGCCTGGAGTGTTGACAGGGACGAGCAGTACTTC. This rearrangement joins TRBV30 to TRBJ2-7; 7 nucleotides match TRBD1. The CDR3 consists of 12 residues. CDR1 is GTSNPN, CDR2 SVGIG, per germline (reference sequence). The trim removed 0 bases at V and 5 bases at J, leaving 1 base unmatched.

V usage is TRBV9 and J usage is TRBJ2-3, with a weak D call TRBD1 (6 bases). Trimming left V 3 bases short and J 0 bases short, with 14 bases between. The V gene's germline CDR1 is SGDLS and CDR2 YYNGEE. This CDR3 has 16 amino acids. The CDR3 is CASSAETGPSTDTQYF. In DNA form, the CDR3 reads TGTGCCAGCAGCGCTGAGACAGGACCGAGCACAGATACGCAGTATTTT.

J is TRBJ1-2 and V is TRBV6-5; 10 bases agree with TRBD1. The CDR3 consists of 14 residues. CDR1 is MNHEY and CDR2 is SVGAGI in the germline V gene. Trimming removed 5 bases from V and 6 bases from J; junction bases left unmatched: 6. In DNA, the CDR3 is TGTGCCAGCAGTGGGCGGACAGGGGGGGATGGCTACACCTTC. Its protein product is CASSGRTGGDGYTF.

V usage is TRBV4-1 and J usage is TRBJ2-1; 11 bases fit TRBD2. Trimming took 4 bases from V and 4 from J; bases not matched to a gene: 3. The length of the CDR3 is 15 residues. Germline-derived CDR1 and CDR2 are MGHRA and YSYEKL. The CDR3 coding sequence is TGCGCCAGCAGCCCCCGACTAGCGGGGTACAATGAGCAGTTCTTC. Translated, it gives CASSPRLAGYNEQFF.

The V and J genes are TRBV5-1 and TRBJ2-1; tentative D call: TRBD1 (6 bases). Germline V gene data show CDR1 as SGHRS and CDR2 as YFSETQ. The V and J ends lost 4 bases and 6 bases respectively, with 20 bases between them. The CDR3 is 16 residues long. The CDR3 protein is CASSPGDKGYFNEQFF. CDR3 nucleotides: TGCGCCAGCAGCCCAGGGGACAAGGGGTACTTCAATGAGCAGTTCTTC.

The V gene is TRBV27, the J gene TRBJ1-5; possibly TRBD1 for D (6 bases). V was pared by 6 bases and J by 3 bases, with 12 bases between. The CDR3 is 14 residues long. Germline assignment: CDR1 MNHEY and CDR2 SMNVEV (reference sequence). CDR3 sequence: CASRHNRDNQPQHF. CDR3 DNA sequence: TGTGCCAGCAGGCATAACAGGGACAATCAGCCCCAGCATTTT.

The chain uses TRBV18 and TRBJ2-3; a possible D gene is TRBD1 (6 bases). Trimming cost V 1 base and J 4 bases, with 12 bases left between them. The V gene's germline CDR1 is KGHSH and CDR2 LQKENI. The length of the CDR3 is 15 residues. The CDR3 nucleotides read TGTGCCAGCTCACCACGGGGGCCCACTTCAGATACGCAGTATTTT. It yields the protein CASSPRGPTSDTQYF.

The V call is TRBV18, the J call TRBJ2-3; D ambiguous. CDR3 length: 14 amino acids. Germline V gives CDR1 KGHSH, CDR2 LQKENI. The V and J ends lost 4 bases and 0 bases respectively, with 8 bases between them. The DNA for the CDR3 is TGTGCCAGCTCACTCGTTTCTAGCACAGATACGCAGTATTTT. Amino acid sequence: CASSLVSSTDTQYF.

This clone was counted between two and nine times. The chain couples TRBV7-9 to TRBJ1-5; TRBD1 aligns across 7 bases. CDR3 length: 16 residues. J lost 2 bases, V lost 5 bases, and 9 bases had no gene match. From germline, CDR1 is SEHNR and CDR2 FQNEAQ (reference sequence). CDR3 in DNA: TGTGCCAGCAGCCCCCAGGGGGGTAGTGGCAATCAGCCCCAGCATTTT. Encoded protein: CASSPQGGSGNQPQHF.

The genes are TRBV7-3 and TRBJ2-7, with TRBD1 matching over 10 bases. Germline CDR1 is SGHTA and CDR2 is FQGTGA. V lost 4 bases and J lost 1; bases outside the gene matches: 1. This CDR3 is 14 amino acids long. The CDR3 reads CASSWTGGSYEQYF. In nucleotides, the CDR3 is TGTGCCAGCAGCTGGACAGGGGGGTCCTACGAGCAGTACTTC.

The V call is TRBV7-2, the J call TRBJ1-4; tentatively, D is TRBD1 (6 bases). The CDR3 is made up of 15 amino acids. V was clipped by 5 bases and J by 2 bases, with 12 bases between them. Germline values: CDR1 SGHTA, CDR2 FQGNSA. The CDR3 sequence: CASSLQGITNEKLFF. The CDR3 DNA sequence: TGTGCCAGCAGCCTACAGGGTATTACTAATGAAAAACTGTTTTTT.

This rearrangement joins TRBV11-3 to TRBJ2-1; D might be TRBD2 (6 bases). This CDR3 has 12 residues. Looked up from germline, CDR1 is SGHNT and CDR2 is YENEEA. Deletions cut 6 bases from V and 6 bases from J, with 9 bases between. The CDR3 DNA follows: TGTGCCAGCAGGCGGGACTCCAATGAGCAGTTCTTC. This encodes CASRRDSNEQFF. Full variable domain (remainder filled in from reference TRBV11-3 and TRBJ2-1): EAGVVQSPRYKIIEKKQPVAFWCNPISGHNTLYWYLQNLGQGPELLIRYENEEAVDDSQLPKDRFSAERLKGVDSTLKIQPAELGDSAVYLCASRRDSNEQFFGPGTRLTVL.

The rearrangement links TRBV19 to TRBJ1-3; D remains unclear. Germline assignment: CDR1 LNHDA and CDR2 SQIVND (reference sequence). V was pared by 3 bases and J by 4 bases, with 10 bases between. The CDR3 loop spans 14 amino acids. For the CDR3, the DNA is TGTGCCAGTAGTATCGGGATAGAGGGAAACACCATATATTTT. It codes for CASSIGIEGNTIYF.

The chain has TRBV5-6 and TRBJ2-3; D gene uncertain. Germline loops: CDR1 SGHDT, CDR2 YYEEEE. The CDR3 sequence is 13 residues long. Trimming stripped 1 base from V and 3 bases from J, with 6 bases between. Written as DNA, the CDR3 is TGTGCCAGCAGCTTGTTGGCAACAGATACGCAGTATTTT. It specifies CASSLLATDTQYF.

This chain connects TRBV27 to TRBJ1-2; D possibly corresponds to TRBD1 (5 bases). The V gene's germline CDR1 is MNHEY and CDR2 SMNVEV (reference sequence). Trimming stripped 6 bases from V and 6 bases from J, with 14 bases between. The CDR3 has 13 amino acids. In nucleotides, the CDR3 is TGTGCCAGCAGCCACGGGGGGTTTGATGGCTACACCTTC. Translating it yields CASSHGGFDGYTF.

V and J are TRBV29-1 and TRBJ2-2; D ambiguous. Trimming shortened V by 4 bases and J by 8 bases, and 23 bases separated the two germline ends. The length of the CDR3 is 16 residues. Germline lookup yields CDR1 SQVTM and CDR2 ANQGSEA. For the CDR3, the DNA is TGCAGCGTTGTCCGTCGGCAGGTCCACGGCGTGGGGGAGCTGTTTTTT. Its translation is CSVVRRQVHGVGELFF.

This chain joins TRBV5-1 and TRBJ2-2; the D is unclear. The CDR3 covers 13 residues. The germline V and J ends were trimmed by 0 bases and 5 bases, with 5 bases remaining between them. Germline values: CDR1 SGHRS, CDR2 YFSETQ. The CDR3 sequence is CASSLGLTGELFF. Here the CDR3 DNA reads TGCGCCAGCAGCTTGGGACTGACCGGGGAGCTGTTTTTT.

This clone was seen only a few times. J is TRBJ2-7 and V is TRBV27; tentatively, D is TRBD2 (6 bases). V was trimmed by 9 bases and J by 5 bases, leaving 20 bases between them. The CDR3 has 14 residues. CDR1 and CDR2 (germline): MNHEY, SMNVEV (reference sequence). The CDR3 DNA reads as TGTGCCAGTAGGAACCAAGGGACTTCCGACGAGCAGTACTTC. Translated, it gives CASRNQGTSDEQYF.

V usage is TRBV5-1 and J usage is TRBJ2-5, with D perhaps TRBD2 (6 bases). Germline assignment: CDR1 SGHRS and CDR2 YFSETQ. The CDR3 totals 16 residues. With 0 bases removed from V and 4 bases from J, the gap between germline ends came to 16 bases. The CDR3 nucleotides read TGCGCCAGCAGCTTGGTCGTAGCGGAAGAAGGAGAGACCCAGTACTTC. It encodes CASSLVVAEEGETQYF.

The genes are TRBV13 and TRBJ1-5; possibly TRBD1 for D (5 bases). The germline CDR1 and CDR2 sequences are PRHDT and FYEKMQ (reference sequence). The CDR3 consists of 14 residues. V gave up 0 bases and J gave up 7 bases, with 10 bases separating them. CDR3 region: CASSLGAGDQPQHF. The CDR3 DNA reads TGTGCCAGCAGCTTAGGAGCGGGGGACCAGCCCCAGCATTTT.

The chain uses TRBV19 and TRBJ1-5; a weak D match, TRBD1 (5 bases). Trimming shortened V by 6 bases and J by 3 bases, and 18 bases separated the two germline ends. Germline V gene data show CDR1 as LNHDA and CDR2 as SQIVND (reference sequence). The CDR3 totals 16 residues. CDR3 coding DNA: TGTGCCAGTAGGTATAAGGGGAACCCCTCCAATCAGCCCCAGCATTTT. It codes for CASRYKGNPSNQPQHF. The whole variable domain, remainder taken from reference TRBV19 and TRBJ1-5, is DGGITQSPKYLFRKEGQNVTLSCEQNLNHDAMYWYRQDPGQGLRLIYYSQIVNDFQKGDIAEGYSVSREKKESFPLTVTSAQKNPTAFYLCASRYKGNPSNQPQHFGDGTRLSIL.

The genes are TRBV11-3 and TRBJ2-7; D is perhaps TRBD1 (7 bases). The CDR3 spans 14 residues. Germline V lookup: CDR1 SGHNT, CDR2 YENEEA. The germline V and J ends were trimmed by 5 bases and 3 bases, with 14 bases remaining between them. The CDR3 region is CASSPRQGGYEQYF. CDR3 nucleotide sequence: TGTGCCAGCAGCCCGAGACAGGGAGGCTACGAGCAGTACTTC.

The chain joins TRBV4-1 to TRBJ1-2, with TRBD1 identical over 9 bases. The V gene end was trimmed by 3 bases and the J gene end by 7 bases; junction bases not matched to a gene: 6. The CDR3 runs 14 residues. CDR1 is MGHRA and CDR2 is YSYEKL in the germline V gene. CDR3 DNA: TGCGCCAGCAGCCAGCCGGGACAGGGCTTTGGCTACACCTTC. This sequence encodes CASSQPGQGFGYTF.